Shown below are 24 T cell receptor beta chains from a single sample sequenced in a study of T-cell reconstitution after alpha-beta-depleted transplantation in children. During its preparation, the TCRbeta library received unique molecular identifiers. Each CDR3 protein is one row after TCRdb ran MiXCR on the PCR reads. The sample lists roughly 400,000 distinct CDR3 sequences, around 46% seen once, with under 35% in the top ten. Source: PBMCs, taken before TCRalphabeta/CD19-depleted stem cell transplant. Receptors originate from a girl between 2 and 10 years old with aplastic anemia, due to receive a stem cell transplant.

This clonotype has just one count. The gene calls are TRBV15 and TRBJ2-4; 7 positions agree with TRBD1. Germline loops: CDR1 LNHNV, CDR2 YYDKDF (reference sequence). The CDR3 has 16 amino acids. Trimming at V came to 3 bases and at J to 2 bases, leaving 7 bases not matched to a gene. The CDR3 is CATSSDRQGSKNIQYF. CDR3 sequence (DNA): TGTGCCACCAGCAGCGACAGACAGGGATCCAAAAACATTCAGTACTTC.

The table lists this clonotype with many counts. The V call is TRBV7-8, the J call TRBJ2-3, with D perhaps TRBD2 (6 bases). The V end lost 5 bases, the J end lost 2 bases, and 23 bases lay between the germline ends. The CDR3 totals 18 residues. Germline CDR1 SGHVS, CDR2 FQNEAQ. The CDR3: CASSPRRGGSGLTDTQYF. The CDR3 DNA sequence: TGTGCCAGCAGCCCGCGCCGGGGTGGTAGCGGACTCACAGATACGCAGTATTTT. The whole variable domain, remainder taken from reference TRBV7-8 and TRBJ2-3, is GAGVSQSPRYKVAKRGQDVALRCDPISGHVSLFWYQQALGQGPEFLTYFQNEAQLDKSGLPSDRFFAERPEGSVSTLKIQRTQQEDSAVYLCASSPRRGGSGLTDTQYFGPGTRLTVL.

Many counts were recorded for this clonotype. The chain joins TRBV7-2 to TRBJ2-5; 7 bases map to TRBD1. V gave up 5 bases and J gave up 2 bases; unmatched junction bases: 8. Germline V gene lookup returns CDR1 SGHTA and CDR2 FQGNSA. CDR3 length: 15 amino acids. CDR3 protein: CASSLGQLPQETQYF. The DNA for the CDR3 is TGTGCCAGCAGCCTGGGACAGTTACCTCAAGAGACCCAGTACTTC.

V is TRBV7-9 and J is TRBJ1-1; TRBD1 matches 7 bases. The CDR3 loop spans 15 amino acids. Germline lookup yields CDR1 SEHNR and CDR2 FQNEAQ (reference sequence). After removal of 4 bases from V and 1 base from J, the junction contained 6 bases not matched to a gene. The DNA of the CDR3 is TGTGCCAGCAGCTCAACCAGGGGGGAGAACACTGAAGCTTTCTTT. It is translated as CASSSTRGENTEAFF. The full variable domain, in which reference TRBV7-9 and TRBJ1-1 provide the parts outside the CDR3, is DTGVSQNPRHKITKRGQNVTFRCDPISEHNRLYWYRQTLGQGPEFLTYFQNEAQLEKSRLLSDRFSAERPKGSFSTLEIQRTEQGDSAMYLCASSSTRGENTEAFFGQGTRLTVV.

There are a few counts of this clonotype. This chain links TRBV28 with TRBJ2-5, with D perhaps matching TRBD1 (6 bases). Germline V lookup: CDR1 MDHEN, CDR2 SYDVKM. The CDR3 has 13 residues. The V gene lost 6 bases and the J gene lost 5 bases, with 13 bases spanning the gap. The CDR3 is CASSLGQPETQYF. The DNA for the CDR3 is TGTGCCAGCAGCCTCGGACAGCCCGAGACCCAGTACTTC.

At least ten counts were recorded for this clonotype. The rearrangement joins TRBV5-1 to TRBJ1-1; no definite D call. CDR3 length: 18 amino acids. Germline CDR1 and CDR2: SGHRS and YFSETQ. The ends were cut back, 1 base at V and 3 bases at J, with 22 bases in the middle. The CDR3, as DNA: TGCGCCAGCAGCTTGTTCCTTAAGAGGGCAACTGGGGACACTGAAGCTTTCTTT. Amino acid sequence: CASSLFLKRATGDTEAFF.

The chain links TRBV5-1 to TRBJ2-5; the D is unclear. Germline V gene sequence: CDR1 SGHRS, CDR2 YFSETQ. The CDR3 contains 14 residues. V was clipped by 4 bases and J by 5 bases, with 15 bases between them. The CDR3 loop reads CASSPQPGGETQYF. CDR3 in DNA: TGCGCCAGCAGCCCCCAACCCGGTGGGGAGACCCAGTACTTC.

The chain has TRBV28 and TRBJ2-5; 7 nucleotides line up with TRBD1. Germline-derived CDR1 and CDR2 are MDHEN and SYDVKM. This CDR3 comprises 13 residues. The trim removed 6 bases at V and 4 bases at J, leaving 5 bases unmatched. The CDR3 DNA reads TGTGCCAGCAGAGGGGGCCTAATAGAGACCCAGTACTTC. Its translation: CASRGGLIETQYF.

The table lists this clonotype with a few counts. This chain uses TRBV5-1 with TRBJ2-3, with 16 positions matching TRBD2. This CDR3 spans 17 amino acids. CDR1 is SGHRS and CDR2 is YFSETQ in the germline V gene. J gave up 7 bases and V 4 bases, and 9 bases lay outside the gene matches. CDR3 region: CASSPGTSGRASNTQYF. The CDR3 bases are TGCGCCAGCAGCCCCGGGACTAGCGGGAGGGCCTCAAATACGCAGTATTTT.

The rearrangement joins TRBV10-2 to TRBJ2-5; maybe TRBD2 (5 bases). CDR1 is WSHSY and CDR2 is SAAADI in the germline V gene. Deletions cut 11 bases from V and 4 bases from J, with 11 bases between. The CDR3 is 11 amino acids. The CDR3 region has the DNA TGCGCCTCCAAACGGGGAGAGACCCAGTACTTC. This encodes CASKRGETQYF.

This clonotype has at least ten counts. The chain combines TRBV7-2 with TRBJ2-7; 11 bases agree with TRBD1. CDR3 size: 16 residues. Trimming removed 6 bases from V and 2 bases from J; junction bases left unmatched: 9. Germline assignment: CDR1 SGHTA and CDR2 FQGNSA. CDR3 nucleotides: TGTGCCAGCAGTTTGCTTGGGGGACAGGGGGCCTACGAGCAGTACTTC. It encodes CASSLLGGQGAYEQYF.

The sample holds many counts of this clonotype. The chain joins TRBV29-1 to TRBJ2-7; TRBD1 is a possible D gene (6 bases). Germline lookup yields CDR1 SQVTM and CDR2 ANQGSEA. The ends were cut back, 5 bases at V and 0 bases at J, with 11 bases in the middle. The CDR3 runs 13 residues. In nucleotides, the CDR3 is TGCAGCGTTTCCGACAGGAGCTCCTACGAGCAGTACTTC. It specifies CSVSDRSSYEQYF.

This chain links TRBV29-1 with TRBJ2-5; D unclear. The CDR3 length is 11 residues. CDR1 and CDR2 (germline): SQVTM, ANQGSEA. Trimming left V 7 bases short and J 2 bases short, with 8 bases between. CDR3 DNA: TGCAGCGCAAACAGACAAGAGACCCAGTACTTC. Translating gives CSANRQETQYF. The entire variable domain, with the rest obtained from reference TRBV29-1 and TRBJ2-5, is as follows: SAVISQKPSRDICQRGTSLTIQCQVDSQVTMMFWYRQQPGQSLTLIATANQGSEATYESGFVIDKFPISRPNLTFSTLTVSNMSPEDSSIYLCSANRQETQYFGPGTRLLVL.

V is TRBV5-1 and J is TRBJ2-3; tentatively, D is TRBD1 (5 bases). The V gene lost 0 bases and the J gene lost 4 bases, with 12 bases spanning the gap. CDR3 length: 15 amino acids. Per germline, CDR1 SGHRS and CDR2 YFSETQ. The CDR3 protein is CASSLDGRAADTQYF. Here the CDR3 DNA reads TGCGCCAGCAGCTTGGATGGCAGGGCAGCAGATACGCAGTATTTT.

V and J are TRBV20-1 and TRBJ2-1; unclear D gene. The CDR3 contains 11 residues. The V and J ends lost 6 bases and 9 bases respectively, with 12 bases between them. Germline CDR1 is DFQATT and CDR2 is SNEGSKA (reference sequence). The CDR3 region is CSAISLGEQFF. CDR3 DNA: TGCAGTGCCATCTCACTGGGTGAGCAGTTCTTC.

This clonotype was seen a handful of times. The genes are TRBV16 and TRBJ1-2; D is uncertain. V was pared by 5 bases and J by 3 bases, with 13 bases between. This CDR3 has 14 residues. Germline V gene data show CDR1 as KGHSY and CDR2 as FQNENV. The DNA for the CDR3 is TGTGCCAGCAGCAACGGACGCTACGACTATGGCTACACCTTC. It specifies CASSNGRYDYGYTF. The whole variable domain, remainder taken from reference TRBV16 and TRBJ1-2, is GEEVAQTPKHLVRGEGQKAKLYCAPIKGHSYVFWYQQVLKNEFKFLISFQNENVFDETGMPKERFSAKCLPNSPCSLEIQATKLEDSAVYFCASSNGRYDYGYTFGSGTRLTVV.

This chain links TRBV20-1 with TRBJ2-1, with 8 bases lining up with TRBD2. Unmatched junction bases numbered 10, after V lost 2 bases and J lost 7 bases. Germline loops: CDR1 DFQATT, CDR2 SNEGSKA (reference sequence). The CDR3 consists of 15 residues. CDR3: CSARQPGGGNNEQFF. The CDR3 bases are TGCAGTGCTAGACAACCCGGGGGGGGGAATAATGAGCAGTTCTTC.

The chain joins TRBV20-1 to TRBJ1-4; D is possibly TRBD1 (5 bases). This CDR3 contains 16 residues. The V end lost 8 bases, the J end lost 0 bases, and 19 bases lay between the germline ends. CDR1 is DFQATT and CDR2 is SNEGSKA in the germline V gene (reference sequence). DNA of the CDR3: TGCAGTATACCTCAGGGTAGGGTTACAACTAATGAAAAACTGTTTTTT. Residues: CSIPQGRVTTNEKLFF.

This clonotype was found a few times. The chain is built from TRBV7-9 and TRBJ2-1; D not certain. This CDR3 comprises 15 residues. V dropped 3 bases and J dropped 7 bases, with 16 bases sitting between them. CDR1 and CDR2 (germline): SEHNR, FQNEAQ (reference sequence). The CDR3 sequence: CASSLPSESINEQFF. The CDR3 DNA reads as TGTGCCAGCAGCTTGCCTTCAGAATCTATTAATGAGCAGTTCTTC.

This clonotype was recorded many times. The chain recombines TRBV10-2 with TRBJ2-7; no clear D gene. CDR1 is WSHSY and CDR2 is SAAADI in the germline V gene. The CDR3 runs to 11 residues. V shed 3 bases and J shed 9 bases, with 9 bases lying between them. The CDR3 DNA sequence: TGCGCCAGCAGTGACCTTCCAGGGCAGTACTTC. Translating gives CASSDLPGQYF.

The table lists this clonotype with a few counts. V is TRBV5-5 and J is TRBJ2-5; 9 nucleotides align to TRBD1. Germline CDR1 reads SGHKS; CDR2 reads YYEKEE (reference sequence). This CDR3 region has 15 residues. Unmatched junction bases numbered 6, after V lost 4 bases and J lost 2 bases. The CDR3 DNA sequence: TGTGCCAGCAGCGTGGGGACAGGGCTTCAAGAGACCCAGTACTTC. Translating gives CASSVGTGLQETQYF.

The sample holds many counts of this clonotype. This chain connects TRBV5-1 to TRBJ2-5, with no clear D. The germline CDR1 and CDR2 sequences are SGHRS and YFSETQ. The length of the CDR3 is 15 residues. The V end was cut by 0 bases, the J end by 6 bases, with 15 bases between. The CDR3 nucleotides are TGCGCCAGCAGCTTGGCCTCGACTGAAGGGAAGACCCAGTACTTC. Its translation: CASSLASTEGKTQYF.

This clonotype was observed a handful of times. The chain has TRBV6-5 and TRBJ1-1; D uncertain. V lost 6 bases and J 1 base, leaving 6 bases between the germline ends. CDR3 length equals 12 residues. Germline CDR1 is MNHEY and CDR2 is SVGAGI. CDR3 loop: CASSTSNTEAFF. CDR3 coding DNA: TGTGCCAGCAGCACTTCGAACACTGAAGCTTTCTTT.

This rearrangement joins TRBV7-9 to TRBJ2-1; 9 positions agree with TRBD1. V lost 7 bases and J lost 5; bases outside the gene matches: 9. There are 15 residues in the CDR3. CDR1 and CDR2 (germline): SEHNR, FQNEAQ (reference sequence). This chain's CDR3 is CASTGGTGLNNEQFF. Written as DNA, the CDR3 is TGTGCCAGCACCGGGGGGACAGGGCTAAACAATGAGCAGTTCTTC.